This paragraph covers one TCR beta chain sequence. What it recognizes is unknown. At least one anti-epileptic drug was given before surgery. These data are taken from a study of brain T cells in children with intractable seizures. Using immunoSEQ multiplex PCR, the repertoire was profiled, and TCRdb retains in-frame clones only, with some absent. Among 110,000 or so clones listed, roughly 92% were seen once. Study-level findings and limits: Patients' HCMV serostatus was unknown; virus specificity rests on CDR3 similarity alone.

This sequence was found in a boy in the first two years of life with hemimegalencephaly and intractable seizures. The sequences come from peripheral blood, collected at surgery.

The CDR3 region is CASSLILTGANVLTF. CDR3 coding DNA: TGTGCCAGCAGTTTAATTCTCACTGGGGCCAACGTCCTGACTTTC. The chain links TRBV28 to TRBJ2-6; D is unresolved. CDR3 length: 15 amino acids. Trimming took 2 bases from V and 2 from J, leaving 7 bases between them. CDR1 is MDHEN and CDR2 is SYDVKM in the germline V gene.